This T cell receptor beta chain was recorded in a study of T cells after yellow fever vaccination. Whole-study findings and limits: Researchers report a weaker secondary response that nonetheless peaked faster, day 5 versus 15.

By 5'RACE template switching, TCR cDNA was produced, with a universal primer site and UMIs added in the process. MiXCR, run by TCRdb on the 5' RACE reads, gives a single entry per CDR3 protein. In the table there are fewer than 650,000 distinct CDR3 sequences, roughly a fifth of which are singletons. This clonotype was recorded a few times. As yet, its antigen is unknown. Trimming cost V 8 bases and J 3 bases, with 21 bases left between them. Germline V lookup: CDR1 SEHNR, CDR2 FQNEAQ (reference sequence). The CDR3 is made up of 16 amino acids. This sequence was found in a man aged 18 to 35 who received the YFV17D yellow fever vaccine. This sequence joins TRBV7-9 and TRBJ2-3, with a tentative D call TRBD1 (5 bases). This material consisted of PBMCs, taken about 21 days after the first yellow fever vaccination. The CDR3 coding sequence is TGTGCCAGCGAACCTCATAGGACAAGGGGAACAGATACGCAGTATTTT. Its protein product is CASEPHRTRGTDTQYF.